The clone carrying this T cell receptor (beta chain) has more than one count but fewer than ten. Its antigen is still unknown. The sample belongs to a study of response to subunit inactivated influenza vaccine. TCRdb re-called the RT-PCR reads through MiXCR, storing one row per CDR3 protein. The data contain some 500,000 distinct CDR3 sequences, over 25% of them singletons. This CDR3 region has 16 residues. Germline V gene lookup returns CDR1 MNHNS and CDR2 SASEGT. Losses at the gene ends were 6 bases for V and 14 bases for J; bases not matched to a gene: 17. Notes on the study in general: Researchers suggested that each seasonal influenza vaccination recruits few new T cells.

This TCR was recovered from a middle-aged man who received an inactivated influenza vaccine. The J gene is TRBJ1-5, the V gene TRBV6-1; 12 nucleotides line up with TRBD1. The material sequenced was CD4+ T cells sorted from PBMCs, taken roughly 5 days after vaccination. The CDR3 sequence: CASSHAPGQGARGEHF. In DNA form, the CDR3 reads TGTGCCAGCAGCCACGCCCCGGGACAGGGGGCAAGGGGGGAGCATTTT.